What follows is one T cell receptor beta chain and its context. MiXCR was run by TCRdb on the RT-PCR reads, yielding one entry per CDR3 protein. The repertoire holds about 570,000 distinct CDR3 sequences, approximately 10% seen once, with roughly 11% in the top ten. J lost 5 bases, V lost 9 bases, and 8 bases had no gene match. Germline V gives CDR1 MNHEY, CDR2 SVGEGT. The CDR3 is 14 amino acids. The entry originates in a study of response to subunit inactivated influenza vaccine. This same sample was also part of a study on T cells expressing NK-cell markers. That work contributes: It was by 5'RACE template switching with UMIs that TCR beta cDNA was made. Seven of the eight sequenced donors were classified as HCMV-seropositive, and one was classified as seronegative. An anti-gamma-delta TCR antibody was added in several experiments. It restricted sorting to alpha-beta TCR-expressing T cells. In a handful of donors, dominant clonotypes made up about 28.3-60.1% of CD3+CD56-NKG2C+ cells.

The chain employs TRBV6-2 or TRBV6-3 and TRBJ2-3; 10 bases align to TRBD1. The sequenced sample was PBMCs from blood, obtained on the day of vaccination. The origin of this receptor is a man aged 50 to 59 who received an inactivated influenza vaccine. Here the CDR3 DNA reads TGTGCCAGTTGCCGGGACAGGGGCGTAGATACGCAGTATTTT. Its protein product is CASCRDRGVDTQYF.